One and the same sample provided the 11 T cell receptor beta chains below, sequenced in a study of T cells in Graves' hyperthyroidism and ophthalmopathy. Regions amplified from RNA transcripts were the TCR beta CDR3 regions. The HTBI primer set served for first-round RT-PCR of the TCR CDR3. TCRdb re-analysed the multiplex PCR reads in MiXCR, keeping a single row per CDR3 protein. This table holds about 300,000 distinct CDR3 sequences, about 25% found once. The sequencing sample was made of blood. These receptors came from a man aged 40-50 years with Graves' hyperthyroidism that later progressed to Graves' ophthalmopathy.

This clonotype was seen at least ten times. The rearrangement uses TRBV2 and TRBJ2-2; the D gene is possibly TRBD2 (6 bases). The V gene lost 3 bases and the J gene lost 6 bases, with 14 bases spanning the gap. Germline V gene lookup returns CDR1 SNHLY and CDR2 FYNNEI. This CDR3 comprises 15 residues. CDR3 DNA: TGTGCCAGCAGTGATTGGGCGGGATTTGCCGGGGAGCTGTTTTTT. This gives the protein CASSDWAGFAGELFF.

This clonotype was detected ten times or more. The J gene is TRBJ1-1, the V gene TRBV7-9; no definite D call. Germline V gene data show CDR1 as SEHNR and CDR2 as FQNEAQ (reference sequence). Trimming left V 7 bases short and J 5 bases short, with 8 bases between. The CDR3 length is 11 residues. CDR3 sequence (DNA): TGTGCCAGCACCCAAAATACTGAAGCTTTCTTT. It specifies CASTQNTEAFF. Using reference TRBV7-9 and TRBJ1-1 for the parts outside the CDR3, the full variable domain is DTGVSQNPRHKITKRGQNVTFRCDPISEHNRLYWYRQTLGQGPEFLTYFQNEAQLEKSRLLSDRFSAERPKGSFSTLEIQRTEQGDSAMYLCASTQNTEAFFGQGTRLTVV.

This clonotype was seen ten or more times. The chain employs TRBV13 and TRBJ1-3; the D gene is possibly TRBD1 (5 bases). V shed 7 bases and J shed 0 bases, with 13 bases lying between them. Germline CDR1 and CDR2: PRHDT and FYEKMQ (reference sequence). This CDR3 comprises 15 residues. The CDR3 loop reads CASTQRGRSGNTIYF. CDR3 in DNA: TGTGCCAGCACCCAGAGGGGTCGCTCTGGAAACACCATATATTTT.

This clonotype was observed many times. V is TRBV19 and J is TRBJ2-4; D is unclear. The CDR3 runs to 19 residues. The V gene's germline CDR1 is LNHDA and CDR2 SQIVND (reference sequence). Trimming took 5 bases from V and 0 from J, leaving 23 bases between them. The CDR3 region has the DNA TGTGCCAGTAGTCCCTACCCAAGCGACCCGAAACTAGCCAAAAACATTCAGTACTTC. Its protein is CASSPYPSDPKLAKNIQYF.

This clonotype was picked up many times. CDR3 sequence (DNA): TGTGCCAGCAGTTTAGCGTCTAGCGGGAGTCACGAGCAGTACTTC. It specifies CASSLASSGSHEQYF. The rearrangement links TRBV28 to TRBJ2-7; 10 bases map to TRBD2. The CDR3 totals 15 residues. J was trimmed by 5 bases and V by 2 bases; bases with no gene match: 6. In germline, CDR1 is MDHEN, CDR2 SYDVKM.

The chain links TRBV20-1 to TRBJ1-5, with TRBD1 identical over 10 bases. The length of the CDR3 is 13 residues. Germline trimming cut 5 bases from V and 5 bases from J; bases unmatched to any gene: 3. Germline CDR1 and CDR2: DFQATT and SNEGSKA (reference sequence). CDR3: CSALGQGYQPQHF. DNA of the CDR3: TGCAGTGCTCTGGGACAGGGGTATCAGCCCCAGCATTTT.

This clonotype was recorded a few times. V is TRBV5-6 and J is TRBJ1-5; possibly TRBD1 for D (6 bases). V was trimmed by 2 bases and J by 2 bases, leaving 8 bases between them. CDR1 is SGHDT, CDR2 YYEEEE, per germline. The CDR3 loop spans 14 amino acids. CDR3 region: CASSFNRGNQPQHF. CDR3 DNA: TGTGCCAGCAGCTTTAACAGGGGCAATCAGCCCCAGCATTTT.

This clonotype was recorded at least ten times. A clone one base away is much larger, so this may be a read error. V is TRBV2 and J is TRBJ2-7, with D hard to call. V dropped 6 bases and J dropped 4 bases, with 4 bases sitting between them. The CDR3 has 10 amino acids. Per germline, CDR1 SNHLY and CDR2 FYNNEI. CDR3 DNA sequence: TGTGCCAGCAGGCAGTACGAGCAGTACTTC. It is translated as CASRQYEQYF.

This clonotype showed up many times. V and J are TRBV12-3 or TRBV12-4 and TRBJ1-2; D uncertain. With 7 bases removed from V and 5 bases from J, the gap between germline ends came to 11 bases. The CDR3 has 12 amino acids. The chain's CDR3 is CASTQGGYGYTF. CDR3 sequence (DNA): TGTGCCAGCACCCAAGGAGGGTATGGCTACACCTTC.

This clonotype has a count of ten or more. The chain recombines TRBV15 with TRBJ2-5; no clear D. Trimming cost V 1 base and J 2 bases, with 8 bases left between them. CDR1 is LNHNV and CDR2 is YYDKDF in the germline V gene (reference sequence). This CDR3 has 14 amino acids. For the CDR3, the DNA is TGTGCCACCAGCAGAGGTAGCAGACAAGAGACCCAGTACTTC. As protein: CATSRGSRQETQYF.

In DNA, the CDR3 is TGTGCCAGCAGTTACTCCGAGGGAGGCACTGAAGCTTTCTTT. This gives the protein CASSYSEGGTEAFF. The chain employs TRBV6-5 and TRBJ1-1; D remains ambiguous. Germline V gene sequence: CDR1 MNHEY, CDR2 SVGAGI. The CDR3 has 14 amino acids. V lost 0 bases, J lost 4 bases, and 9 bases lay in between.